These 17 T cell receptor beta chains were sequenced from one sample in a study of blood T cell repertoires in COVID-19. Sequenced by immunoSEQ multiplex PCR; TCRdb stores in-frame clones only, minus some. The data show around 60,000 clones, around 77% seen once. The sample comprised peripheral blood. These TCRs come from a woman aged 70-85 years with COVID-19, enrolled during active disease.

The chain is built from TRBV11-1 and TRBJ2-5, with 15 bases that match TRBD2. Trimming removed 2 bases from V and 7 bases from J; junction bases left unmatched: 5. Germline V gene sequence: CDR1 SGHAT, CDR2 FQDESV (reference sequence). The CDR3 has 16 amino acids. CDR3 sequence: CASSLSGTSGGLTQYF. The DNA for the CDR3 is TGTGCCAGCAGCTTATCCGGGACTAGCGGGGGGCTGACCCAGTACTTC.

This clone was seen once. The chain employs TRBV5-5 and TRBJ1-4, with a weak D call TRBD1 (6 bases). This CDR3 contains 15 residues. The V gene lost 0 bases and the J gene lost 8 bases, with 14 bases spanning the gap. Germline-derived CDR1 and CDR2 are SGHKS and YYEKEE (reference sequence). CDR3 region: CASSLVQGPREKLFF. The CDR3 nucleotides read TGTGCCAGCAGCTTGGTTCAGGGGCCACGGGAAAAACTGTTTTTT.

This sequence joins TRBV7-9 and TRBJ1-4; tentative D call: TRBD1 (6 bases). The V gene lost 0 bases and the J gene lost 3 bases, with 11 bases spanning the gap. The CDR3 contains 16 residues. Germline assignment: CDR1 SEHNR and CDR2 FQNEAQ (reference sequence). This chain's CDR3 is CASSLAAAGANEKLFF. CDR3 nucleotides: TGTGCCAGCAGCTTAGCTGCGGCAGGGGCTAATGAAAAACTGTTTTTT.

The chain carries TRBV7-2 and TRBJ2-3; D remains ambiguous. The CDR3 has 13 residues. V gave up 3 bases and J gave up 1 base, with 5 bases separating them. Per the germline V gene, CDR1 is SGHTA and CDR2 is FQGNSA. The CDR3 spells CASSFVGTDTQYF. The CDR3 DNA reads as TGTGCCAGCAGCTTTGTAGGCACAGATACGCAGTATTTT.

The chain has TRBV4-1 and TRBJ1-4, with D possibly matching TRBD1 (6 bases). The CDR3 has 16 amino acids. Trimming removed 1 base from V and 8 bases from J, with 17 bases in between. CDR1 is MGHRA and CDR2 is YSYEKL in the germline V gene. As DNA, the CDR3 is TGCGCCAGCAGCCAAGGTGGGCAGGGGAGAAGAGAAAAACTGTTTTTT. Its protein product is CASSQGGQGRREKLFF.

The chain combines TRBV7-8 with TRBJ2-2, with 13 bases aligning to TRBD2. There are 18 residues in the CDR3. Trimming took 5 bases from V and 0 from J; bases not matched to a gene: 6. Germline CDR1 SGHVS, CDR2 FQNEAQ. CDR3 amino acids: CASSPGLAGAANTGELFF. CDR3 bases: TGTGCCAGCAGCCCAGGACTAGCGGGGGCCGCGAACACCGGGGAGCTGTTTTTT.

This clone came up once. V is TRBV27 and J is TRBJ1-2, with a weak D call TRBD1 (6 bases). Trimming removed 3 bases from V and 4 bases from J, with 15 bases in between. The germline V gene encodes CDR1 MNHEY and CDR2 SMNVEV (reference sequence). The CDR3 extends over 15 amino acids. The CDR3 here is CASSLGEGGVYGYTF. The CDR3 DNA sequence: TGTGCCAGCAGTTTGGGTGAAGGGGGAGTCTATGGCTACACCTTC.

J is TRBJ1-2 and V is TRBV11-2; no clear D gene. V was clipped by 5 bases and J by 8 bases, with 12 bases between them. From germline, CDR1 is SGHAT and CDR2 FQNNGV. CDR3 length: 12 residues. The CDR3 DNA reads TGTGCCAGCAGCCGGAGGGAAAGGGGCTACACCTTC. Amino acid sequence: CASSRRERGYTF.

V and J are TRBV4-2 and TRBJ2-2; weak D call: TRBD1 (5 bases). V was clipped by 0 bases and J by 7 bases, with 12 bases between them. Germline V CDR1 and CDR2: LGHNA, YNFKEQ. This CDR3 is 15 amino acids long. CDR3 nucleotides: TGTGCCAGCAGCCAAGAACAAGGCAGGGTCGGGGAGCTGTTTTTT. As protein: CASSQEQGRVGELFF.

CDR3 sequence reads: CASSVATNTEAFF. Here the CDR3 DNA reads TGTGCCAGCAGTGTAGCTACTAACACTGAAGCTTTCTTT. This chain joins TRBV25-1 and TRBJ1-1, with D unclear. The germline CDR1 and CDR2 sequences are MGHDK and SYGVNS. V was trimmed by 4 bases and J by 2 bases, leaving 8 bases between them. The length of the CDR3 is 13 residues.

The CDR3 sequence is CASSKHPERARMSRRPEETQYF. In nucleotides, the CDR3 is TGTGCCAGCAGCAAACACCCCGAGAGGGCTCGAATGTCCCGAAGGCCAGAAGAGACCCAGTACTTC. The chain links TRBV21-1 to TRBJ2-5; the DNA was not used to check the table's D call, TRBD2. TRBV21-1 is reported as a pseudogene. CDR3 size: 22 residues.

The chain has TRBV3-1 (or the pseudogene TRBV3-2) and TRBJ1-1; D is undetermined. The CDR3 loop spans 17 amino acids. CDR1 and CDR2 from the germline V gene are LGHDT and YNNKEL (reference sequence). V gave up 5 bases and J gave up 2 bases, with 21 bases separating them. DNA for the CDR3: TGTGCCAGCAGCAGACGGCCGTCTTTTTCGGGAAACACTGAAGCTTTCTTT. Amino acid sequence: CASSRRPSFSGNTEAFF.

This clone was observed many times. CDR3 amino acids: CASSSYGDSNQPQHF. Here the CDR3 DNA reads TGTGCCAGCAGCTCGTACGGGGATAGCAATCAGCCCCAGCATTTT. The chain carries TRBV5-5 and TRBJ1-5; no reliable D call. Per germline, CDR1 SGHKS and CDR2 YYEKEE (reference sequence). The CDR3 contains 15 residues. Trimming left V 3 bases short and J 0 bases short, with 10 bases between.

The chain joins TRBV6-2 or TRBV6-3 to TRBJ1-1; D possibly corresponds to TRBD1 (5 bases). Germline values: CDR1 MNHEY, CDR2 SVGEGT. This CDR3 comprises 14 residues. Deletions cut 4 bases from V and 6 bases from J, with 15 bases between. The CDR3 DNA follows: TGTGCCAGCAGTTCTGGCGGGACCCTCCCTGAAGCTTTCTTT. This encodes CASSSGGTLPEAFF.

The chain uses TRBV4-2 and TRBJ2-3; the match to TRBD2 covers 9 bases. Trimming at V came to 4 bases and at J to 4 bases, leaving 9 bases not matched to a gene. This CDR3 spans 16 amino acids. From germline, CDR1 is LGHNA and CDR2 YNFKEQ. The CDR3 region has the DNA TGTGCCAGCAGCCCGGCGCCAGCGGGGGGCGCAGATACGCAGTATTTT. Translated, it gives CASSPAPAGGADTQYF.

CDR3 sequence: CASSLVDNEQFF. The CDR3 DNA sequence: TGTGCCAGCAGCTTAGTAGACAATGAGCAGTTCTTC. The rearrangement uses TRBV7-8 and TRBJ2-1; D gene unclear. This CDR3 comprises 12 residues. V was clipped by 1 base and J by 5 bases, with 3 bases between them. CDR1 is SGHVS, CDR2 FQNEAQ, per germline.

V is TRBV5-4 and J is TRBJ2-7; 9 bases fit TRBD2. The V gene's germline CDR1 is SGHNT and CDR2 YYREEE (reference sequence). The CDR3 is 19 residues long. V dropped 4 bases and J dropped 3; count of bases not matched to a gene: 20. CDR3 DNA sequence: TGTGCCAGCAGCATGGGGCCTGGTGGTAAGCGGGGGGTCTTCTACGAGCAGTACTTC. It yields the protein CASSMGPGGKRGVFYEQYF.